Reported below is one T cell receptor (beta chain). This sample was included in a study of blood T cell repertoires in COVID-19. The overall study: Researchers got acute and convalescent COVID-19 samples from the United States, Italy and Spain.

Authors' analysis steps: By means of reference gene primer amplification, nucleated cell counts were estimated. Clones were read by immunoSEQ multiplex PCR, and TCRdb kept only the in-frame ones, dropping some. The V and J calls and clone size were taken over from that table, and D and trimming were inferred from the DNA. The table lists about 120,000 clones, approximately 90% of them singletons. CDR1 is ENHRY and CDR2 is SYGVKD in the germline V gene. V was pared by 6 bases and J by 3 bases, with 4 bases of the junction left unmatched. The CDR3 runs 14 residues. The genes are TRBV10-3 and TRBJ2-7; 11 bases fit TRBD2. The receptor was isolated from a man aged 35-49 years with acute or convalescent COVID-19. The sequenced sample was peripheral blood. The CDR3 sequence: CAIRSGTSGYEQYF. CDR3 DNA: TGTGCCATCAGATCCGGGACTAGCGGCTACGAGCAGTACTTC.